The source of this TCR beta chain is a study of blood T cell repertoires in COVID-19. Study at large: Sites across the United States, Italy and Spain contributed samples from acute and convalescent COVID-19. PBMCs, B-cell-depleted T cells, or T cells provided the cDNA or gDNA that made up the material.

CDR3 length equals 15 residues. The V gene's germline CDR1 is LGHDT and CDR2 YNNKEL (reference sequence). J gave up 3 bases and V 3 bases, and 6 bases lay outside the gene matches. Authors' analysis steps: Reference gene primer amplification in the assay estimated nucleated cell counts. Profiled with immunoSEQ multiplex PCR; TCRdb holds only in-frame clones, not every one. From that table come the V and J calls and clone size; the DNA was used to work out D and trimming. The table has roughly 130,000 clones, approximately 84% seen once. The source is a woman under 40 who had recovered from COVID-19. The sequenced sample consisted of peripheral blood. The gene calls are TRBV3-1 (or the pseudogene TRBV3-2) and TRBJ2-7; 9 bases align to TRBD2. The CDR3 coding sequence is TGTGCCAGCAGCCAGGGGACTAGCCGCTTCTACGAGCAGTACTTC. Protein product: CASSQGTSRFYEQYF.